This TCR beta chain was captured by sequencing in a study of OX40 agonist ivuxolimab in advanced cancers. Across the study: Ivuxolimab, an agonistic anti-OX40 (CD134) antibody, was given to patients.

Points from the study as a whole: Part of the nonresponder group also had normalized T-cell clonal expansion that was low.

Some clones are missing from TCRdb's copy, which holds only in-frame ones; the method was immunoSEQ multiplex PCR. The sample shows some 73,000 clones, approximately 86% of them seen only once. Trimming left V 2 bases short and J 1 base short, with 5 bases between. The CDR3 is made up of 13 amino acids. Looked up from germline, CDR1 is LNHDA and CDR2 is SQIVND (reference sequence). As concerns this clone: Antigen specificity is unknown.

This clonotype was sampled from an adult with an advanced solid tumor such as melanoma, head and neck, liver or kidney cancer. The material was CD4+ or CD8+ T cells sorted from blood, obtained in a trial of the OX40 agonist ivuxolimab. The chain combines TRBV19 with TRBJ1-1; unclear D gene. The CDR3 coding sequence is TGTGCCAGTAGTATAACCGGGAACACTGAAGCTTTCTTT. It codes for CASSITGNTEAFF.